The T cell receptor (beta chain) under discussion was sequenced for a study of T cell repertoires in cytomegalovirus infection. Study as a whole: Well-studied HLA-B-restricted epitopes and recently identified HLA-C-restricted epitopes of CMV were both used in the study. Public TCR beta signatures provided an indication of both CMV infection and a matching HLA type.

Study-wide findings and caveats: HLA-C-restricted CMV clonotypes gave the most frequent clonotype in two of eight donors. The study identified carriers of CMV plus the relevant HLA from cumulative public TCR beta family frequency.

TCRdb re-analysed the reads in MiXCR, keeping a single row per CDR3 protein. The data contain about 900,000 distinct CDR3 sequences, around 32% of them singletons. Looked up from germline, CDR1 is PRHDT and CDR2 is FYEKMQ (reference sequence). The CDR3 is made up of 14 amino acids. V was shortened by 5 bases and J by 1 base, with 11 bases between the two germline ends. To note about this clonotype: What it recognizes is unknown.

The source of this sequence is a human donor in good health (CMV status not recorded). Some clones in this sample may be carry-over from other donors' samples. The source was cultured CD8+ T cells from PBMCs, collected from culture after CMV antigen stimulation. The genes are TRBV13 and TRBJ1-1; possibly TRBD1 for D (5 bases). CDR3 protein: CASSKGYGNTEAFF. In DNA form, the CDR3 reads TGTGCCAGCAGCAAGGGGTACGGGAACACTGAAGCTTTCTTT. The complete variable domain, with remaining parts taken from reference TRBV13 and TRBJ1-1, reads AAGVIQSPRHLIKEKRETATLKCYPIPRHDTVYWYQQGPGQDPQFLISFYEKMQSDKGSIPDRFSAQQFSDYHSELNMSSLELGDSALYFCASSKGYGNTEAFFGQGTRLTVV.